A selection of T cell receptor beta chains follows, all from one sample in a study of blood T cell repertoires in COVID-19. Method: immunoSEQ multiplex PCR; TCRdb's copy keeps in-frame clones and lacks some. This sample carries hundreds of thousands of clones, about 91% of them seen once, and the ten largest clones take about 12%. Sequencing input: peripheral blood. The receptors originated from a woman in her forties or fifties with COVID-19, enrolled during active disease. Both conserved end residues are part of each CDR3. D genes are given only for firm matches. Clone size is stated in some rows and not others, as once, few, many or a class when expanded.

cdr3_aa	cdr3_nt	d_call	clone_size	j_call	v_call
CASSQVGGAEAFF	TGTGCCAGCAGCCAAGTGGGGGGGGCTGAAGCTTTCTTT	-	-	TRBJ1-1	TRBV3-1/TRBV3-2
CASGLVRFRGNQYEQYF	TGTGCTAGTGGTTTGGTAAGGTTCCGGGGAAACCAGTACGAGCAGTACTTC	-	-	TRBJ2-7	TRBV12-5
CATSTGGRGYTF	TGTGCCACCAGCACAGGGGGCCGTGGCTACACCTTC	TRBD1	-	TRBJ1-2	TRBV15
CASSSRFGGQETQYF	TGTGCCAGCAGCTCCAGGTTCGGGGGGCAAGAGACCCAGTACTTC	TRBD2	-	TRBJ2-5	TRBV5-6
CASSLVRTASTDTQYF	TGTGCCAGCAGCTTGGTTAGGACAGCTAGCACAGATACGCAGTATTTT	-	-	TRBJ2-3	TRBV5-6
CATTGRVEAFF	TGTGCCACCACAGGGCGAGTTGAAGCTTTCTTT	-	-	TRBJ1-1	TRBV28
CSVDQGANTEAFF	TGCAGCGTTGATCAGGGGGCGAACACTGAAGCTTTCTTT	TRBD1	-	TRBJ1-1	TRBV29-1
CATSRDRGRINEKLFF	TGTGCCACCAGCAGAGATCGGGGGAGAATTAATGAAAAACTGTTTTTT	-	-	TRBJ1-4	TRBV15
CASQRRDSSYEQYF	TGTGCCAGTCAACGGAGGGATAGCTCCTACGAGCAGTACTTC	-	-	TRBJ2-7	TRBV7-2
CASGFTSGNEQFF	TGTGCTAGTGGTTTTACATCGGGCAATGAGCAGTTCTTC	-	many	TRBJ2-1	TRBV12-5
CASSVTGSREQYF	TGTGCCAGCAGTGTGACAGGATCTCGCGAGCAGTACTTC	-	-	TRBJ2-7	TRBV2
CASSAGQDYEQYF	TGTGCCAGCTCAGCAGGACAGGACTACGAGCAGTACTTC	TRBD1	-	TRBJ2-7	TRBV18
CASSYSGQGHQPQHF	TGTGCCAGCAGTTACTCGGGACAGGGTCATCAGCCCCAGCATTTT	TRBD1	-	TRBJ1-5	TRBV6-2/TRBV6-3
CATRGLAGAQDTQYF	TGTGCCACCAGGGGACTAGCGGGAGCCCAAGATACGCAGTATTTT	TRBD2	-	TRBJ2-3	TRBV24-1
CASSVGAGREKLFF	TGTGCCAGCAGCGTAGGGGCAGGGAGGGAAAAACTGTTTTTT	-	-	TRBJ1-4	TRBV9
CASSTDILGDQPQHF	TGTGCCAGCAGTACGGACATCCTCGGCGATCAGCCCCAGCATTTT	-	-	TRBJ1-5	TRBV2
CASSYLRGGADGYTF	TGTGCCAGCAGTTACCTCCGAGGGGGCGCGGATGGCTACACCTTC	TRBD1	-	TRBJ1-2	TRBV6-5
CASSLSQGSEAFF	TGTGCCAGCAGTTTAAGCCAGGGCTCTGAAGCTTTCTTT	-	few	TRBJ1-1	TRBV27
CAISAGTGIEAAFF	TGTGCCATCAGTGCGGGGACAGGGATTGAAGCGGCTTTCTTT	TRBD1	-	TRBJ1-1	TRBV10-3
CASSLPGGRYEQYF	TGCGCCAGCAGCTTACCGGGGGGCCGCTACGAGCAGTACTTC	-	-	TRBJ2-7	TRBV5-1
CAWRTGGASNQPQHF	TGTGCCTGGAGGACAGGGGGCGCGAGCAATCAGCCCCAGCATTTT	TRBD1	few	TRBJ1-5	TRBV30
CASSQVGLKYNSPLHF	TGTGCCAGCAGCCAAGTGGGACTCAAATATAATTCACCCCTCCACTTT	-	-	TRBJ1-6	TRBV14
CASSFSGGGQETQYF	TGTGCCAGCAGCTTTAGCGGGGGGGGTCAAGAGACCCAGTACTTC	TRBD2	-	TRBJ2-5	TRBV7-2
CASSPGGFSYNEQFF	TGTGCCAGCAGCCCGGGGGGATTCTCCTACAATGAGCAGTTCTTC	TRBD2	-	TRBJ2-1	TRBV5-4
CATGDRVGTEAFF	TGTGCCACCGGGGACAGGGTAGGGACTGAAGCTTTCTTT	TRBD1	once	TRBJ1-1	TRBV28
CASSSRGQPNYGYTF	TGTGCCAGCAGCTCCCGAGGACAGCCTAACTATGGCTACACCTTC	-	-	TRBJ1-2	TRBV13
CASSLQRTGGETQYF	TGTGCCAGCAGCCTTCAAAGGACAGGGGGGGAGACCCAGTACTTC	TRBD1	-	TRBJ2-5	TRBV3-1/TRBV3-2
CAWSEEGQGPYEQYF	TGTGCCTGGAGTGAGGAGGGACAGGGCCCCTACGAGCAGTACTTC	TRBD1	-	TRBJ2-7	TRBV30
CASSPIDREGVFF	TGTGCCAGCAGCCCGATCGACCGGGAGGGGGTTTTCTTT	-	-	TRBJ1-1	TRBV3-1/TRBV3-2